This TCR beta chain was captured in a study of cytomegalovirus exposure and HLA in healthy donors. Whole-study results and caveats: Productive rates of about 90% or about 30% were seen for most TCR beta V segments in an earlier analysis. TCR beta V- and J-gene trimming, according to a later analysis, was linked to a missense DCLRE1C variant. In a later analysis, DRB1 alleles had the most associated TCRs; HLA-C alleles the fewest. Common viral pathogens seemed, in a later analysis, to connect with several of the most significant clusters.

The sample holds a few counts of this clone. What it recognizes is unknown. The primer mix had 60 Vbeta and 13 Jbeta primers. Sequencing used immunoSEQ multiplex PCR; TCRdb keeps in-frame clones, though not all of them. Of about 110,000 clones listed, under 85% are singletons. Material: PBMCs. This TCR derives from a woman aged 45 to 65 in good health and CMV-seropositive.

The DNA for the CDR3 is TGTGCCAGTAGTATCCTCCTGGACCGTTCAGGGAATGAGCAGTTCTTC. Its translation is CASSILLDRSGNEQFF. V is TRBV19 and J is TRBJ2-1, with D perhaps matching TRBD1 (5 bases). In germline, CDR1 is LNHDA, CDR2 SQIVND (reference sequence). With 3 bases removed from V and 7 bases from J, the gap between germline ends came to 19 bases. This CDR3 spans 16 amino acids.